This TCR beta chain was sequenced for a study of CD8+ T cells in alopecia areata. Study information: Treatment of the treated patients consisted of oral tofacitinib, 5 to 10 mg twice daily.

Trimming cost V 0 bases and J 0 bases, with 16 bases left between them. The CDR3 is 17 residues long. Germline lookup yields CDR1 SGHRS and CDR2 YFSETQ. Investigators isolated RNA and reverse transcribed it into cDNA to act as the sequencing template. Generated by immunoSEQ multiplex PCR, the TCRdb table keeps only in-frame clones and is missing some. The sample includes fewer than 250,000 clones, 35% to 40% of them seen just once. Documented treatment: oral pan-JAK inhibitor, 5-10 mg twice daily. Obtained from alopecia areata patients were lesional scalp punch biopsies along with peripheral blood. The sequence came from a human donor with alopecia areata. V is TRBV5-1 and J is TRBJ2-7; perhaps D is TRBD1 or TRBD2 (6 bases each). This material consisted of CD4+ T cells sorted from blood, taken at approximately week 31, from a patient treated with tofacitinib. For the CDR3, the DNA is TGCGCCAGCAGCTTGGCCGGAGGGGGTTCCGGCTCCTACGAGCAGTACTTC. It translates to CASSLAGGGSGSYEQYF.